This T cell receptor beta chain originates from a study of T cells in Graves' hyperthyroidism and ophthalmopathy. Notes on the study in general: Prediction of ophthalmopathy progression came a median roughly 6.7 months pre-onset.

Using RNA transcripts as the source, TCR beta CDR3 regions were amplified. An initial round of RT-PCR targeting the TCR CDR3 relied on the HTBI primer set. From the multiplex PCR reads, TCRdb called clonotypes with MiXCR, one entry per CDR3 protein. The sample shows roughly 35,000 distinct CDR3 sequences, about 53% of them seen only once. This clonotype came up once. Its matching antigen is unknown. The conserved phenylalanine or tryptophan normally closing the CDR3 is absent here, so this likely arose from a read error. The DNA is omitted, as the CDR3 cannot be located on it reliably, and the CDR3 follows TCRdb's listing. Individuals with ophthalmopathy presented a Clinical Activity Score of at least 3, a NOSPECS grade of at least 4 and a duration under 3 months. Diagnostic decisions used clinical symptoms, serum thyroxine and TRAb, thyroid ultrasound and orbital computed tomography. The germline CDR1 and CDR2 sequences are DFQATT and SNEGSKA (reference sequence). The CDR3 adds up to 18 amino acids, both ends counted.

The TCR was taken from a woman aged 40 to 50 with Graves' ophthalmopathy. This chain links TRBV20-1 with TRBJ2-2. Sequencing input: blood. This CDR3 is CSARGQVAYEQYFGERFC.